The 7 T cell receptor beta chains given below trace back to one sample, sequenced in a study of blood T cell repertoires in COVID-19. Assay used: immunoSEQ multiplex PCR; TCRdb lists only in-frame clones, some missing. The sample has tens of thousands of clones; roughly 88% are singletons. Sequencing was performed on peripheral blood. The receptor set was obtained from a human donor in a cohort sampled during active COVID-19.

The V and J genes are TRBV19 and TRBJ1-2, with 7 bases matching TRBD1. CDR1 is LNHDA and CDR2 is SQIVND in the germline V gene (reference sequence). The CDR3 length is 13 residues. J gave up 4 bases and V 6 bases, and 5 bases lay outside the gene matches. This chain's CDR3 is CASSGQALYGYTF. DNA of the CDR3: TGTGCCAGTAGCGGACAGGCCCTCTATGGCTACACCTTC.

The chain recombines TRBV7-9 with TRBJ2-2; D possibly corresponds to TRBD1 (6 bases). The CDR3 consists of 16 residues. CDR1 and CDR2 from the germline V gene are SEHNR and FQNEAQ (reference sequence). The V gene lost 3 bases and the J gene lost 4 bases, with 15 bases spanning the gap. The CDR3 loop reads CASSLGAERRTGELFF. CDR3 in DNA: TGTGCCAGCAGCTTGGGGGCCGAGCGGCGCACCGGGGAGCTGTTTTTT.

The chain recombines TRBV9 with TRBJ2-7; TRBD1 matches at 9 bases. Germline-derived CDR1 and CDR2 are SGDLS and YYNGEE. The junction had 4 bases not matched to a gene; V was cut back by 4 bases and J by 2 bases. This CDR3 has 14 residues. The CDR3 protein is CASSLRTGAYEQYF. The CDR3 nucleotides are TGTGCCAGCAGCCTCCGGACAGGGGCCTACGAGCAGTACTTC.

This sequence joins TRBV5-5 and TRBJ2-2; possible D gene TRBD1, 6 bases. Trimming took off 2 bases at V and 0 bases at J, with 8 bases between the two ends. The CDR3 runs to 15 residues. CDR1 and CDR2 from the germline V gene are SGHKS and YYEKEE (reference sequence). The CDR3 region has the DNA TGTGCCAGCAGCTTCAACAGGGCGAACACCGGGGAGCTGTTTTTT. Translating gives CASSFNRANTGELFF. The entire variable domain, with the rest obtained from reference TRBV5-5 and TRBJ2-2, is as follows: DAGVTQSPTHLIKTRGQQVTLRCSPISGHKSVSWYQQVLGQGPQFIFQYYEKEERGRGNFPDRFSARQFPNYSSELNVNALLLGDSALYLCASSFNRANTGELFFGEGSRLTVL.

V and J are TRBV18 and TRBJ1-5; D possibly corresponds to TRBD1 (5 bases). The CDR3 extends over 15 amino acids. CDR1 is KGHSH and CDR2 is LQKENI in the germline V gene. Trimming took off 3 bases at V and 1 base at J, with 10 bases between the two ends. The CDR3 region has the DNA TGTGCCAGCTCACCCCCCGGGGGGAGCAATCAGCCCCAGCATTTT. Protein sequence: CASSPPGGSNQPQHF.

This chain links TRBV5-4 with TRBJ1-2, with 10 bases identical to TRBD1. The CDR3 has 14 residues. CDR1 is SGHNT and CDR2 is YYREEE in the germline V gene (reference sequence). V trimming: 4 bases; J trimming: 6 bases; junction bases outside the gene matches: 6. DNA for the CDR3: TGTGCCAGCAGCCCTCCGGGACAGGGGCATGGCTACACCTTC. It encodes CASSPPGQGHGYTF.

This chain connects TRBV25-1 to TRBJ2-3; 8 nucleotides align to TRBD1. The CDR3 has 15 residues. Germline V lookup: CDR1 MGHDK, CDR2 SYGVNS. With V trimmed by 3 bases and J by 4 bases, 6 bases remained unmatched. Here the CDR3 reads CASSEGRGLPDTQYF. CDR3 DNA sequence: TGTGCCAGCAGTGAGGGCAGGGGGCTGCCAGATACGCAGTATTTT. The full variable domain, rest sourced from reference TRBV25-1 and TRBJ2-3, is EADIYQTPRYLVIGTGKKITLECSQTMGHDKMYWYQQDPGMELHLIHYSYGVNSTEKGDLSSESTVSRIRTEHFPLTLESARPSHTSQYLCASSEGRGLPDTQYFGPGTRLTVL.